Listed here are 24 T cell receptor beta chains from one sample, sequenced in a study of spatial heterogeneity in lung cancer. Regarding the study as a whole: Tumor mutation counts were tracked by expanded intratumoral alpha and beta TCR counts.

MiXCR was run by TCRdb on the 5' RACE reads, yielding one entry per CDR3 protein. Among some 16,000 distinct CDR3 sequences listed, approximately 6.8% were seen once. Noted time point: sample taken at primary tumor resection. For these TCRs, the target antigens are not known. Material: lung tumor tissue, obtained at surgery. Every receptor here comes from a female donor with early-stage non-small cell lung cancer.

By its share, this clonotype is medium-sized. A library prepared for alpha chains yielded this beta chain as an off-target read; its size is of little meaning. V gene TRBV29-1 combines with J gene TRBJ2-5, with D perhaps TRBD2 (5 bases). Germline assignment: CDR1 SQVTM and CDR2 ANQGSEA. V lost 1 base to trimming and J lost 3 bases, with 9 bases between them. CDR3 length equals 13 residues. The CDR3 is CSVEAGVEETQYF. In nucleotides, the CDR3 is TGCAGCGTTGAAGCCGGGGTTGAAGAGACCCAGTACTTC.

This clonotype occurred many times. Within a library made for alpha chains, this beta chain is off target, and its count is uninformative. This chain links TRBV18 with TRBJ2-7, with 7 bases fitting TRBD2. Germline assignment: CDR1 KGHSH and CDR2 LQKENI. Trimming removed 3 bases from V and 3 bases from J; junction bases left unmatched: 8. This CDR3 is built from 15 residues. CDR3 sequence: CASSPERGIVYEQYF. The DNA for the CDR3 is TGTGCCAGCTCACCTGAGCGGGGTATAGTCTACGAGCAGTACTTC.

This clonotype was observed a few times. With the library built for alpha chains, this beta chain is off target and its frequency is not meaningful. This chain connects TRBV29-1 to TRBJ2-3; TRBD2 matches at 8 bases. CDR1 and CDR2 (germline): SQVTM, ANQGSEA. The J segment lost 6 bases and the V segment lost 4 bases, leaving 6 bases of the junction unmatched. The CDR3 loop spans 13 amino acids. The CDR3 DNA reads as TGCAGCGTTGCGGGGGGGGGCCTCGATACGCAGTATTTT. It is translated as CSVAGGGLDTQYF.

Details on this clonotype: A library prepared for alpha chains yielded this beta chain as an off-target read; its size is of little meaning. The chain recombines TRBV19 with TRBJ2-1; 11 bases map to TRBD2. This CDR3 spans 15 amino acids. Germline trimming cut 4 bases from V and 5 bases from J; bases unmatched to any gene: 4. The germline CDR1 and CDR2 sequences are LNHDA and SQIVND (reference sequence). CDR3 bases: TGTGCCAGTAGTAATAGCGGGGGGGCTAACAATGAGCAGTTCTTC. It specifies CASSNSGGANNEQFF. Together with reference TRBV19 and TRBJ2-1, the CDR3 gives the full variable domain: DGGITQSPKYLFRKEGQNVTLSCEQNLNHDAMYWYRQDPGQGLRLIYYSQIVNDFQKGDIAEGYSVSREKKESFPLTVTSAQKNPTAFYLCASSNSGGANNEQFFGPGTRLTVL.

Many counts were recorded for this clonotype. This beta chain appears as a stray read in a library generated for alpha chains; its size is not informative. The V gene is TRBV9, the J gene TRBJ2-7; D may be TRBD1 or TRBD2 (6 bases each). Germline loops: CDR1 SGDLS, CDR2 YYNGEE. Trimming cost V 0 bases and J 4 bases, with 11 bases left between them. CDR3 length: 14 residues. The CDR3 region has the DNA TGTGCCAGCAGCGTAGGCTGGGGGGCTTACGAGCAGTACTTC. It codes for CASSVGWGAYEQYF.

This clonotype is medium-sized. This beta chain represents an off-target read in a library built for alpha chains; its size is of limited meaning. V gene TRBV3-1 combines with J gene TRBJ1-4; TRBD1 matches 10 bases. Germline CDR1 reads LGHDT; CDR2 reads YNNKEL (reference sequence). The CDR3 loop spans 14 amino acids. The V and J ends lost 6 bases and 9 bases, in that order; junction bases with no gene match: 7. CDR3 amino acids: CASRPGTGAQKLFF. CDR3 bases: TGTGCCAGCAGGCCCGGGACAGGGGCGCAAAAACTGTTTTTT.

At least ten counts were recorded for this clonotype. A library made for alpha chains picked up this beta chain off target, so its size means little. J is TRBJ2-1 and V is TRBV6-5, with D possibly matching TRBD2 (6 bases). The germline V gene encodes CDR1 MNHEY and CDR2 SVGAGI. CDR3 size: 14 residues. Deletions cut 0 bases from V and 7 bases from J, with 10 bases between. The CDR3 bases are TGTGCCAGCAGTTACTCCACTGCGGGGAATGAGCAGTTCTTC. It is translated as CASSYSTAGNEQFF.

The table lists this clonotype with many counts. This beta chain is a stray sequence in a library constructed for alpha chains; its clone size is not meaningful. V and J are TRBV28 and TRBJ2-5, with 10 positions matching TRBD2. Looked up from germline, CDR1 is MDHEN and CDR2 is SYDVKM. Trimming at V came to 2 bases and at J to 5 bases, leaving 5 bases not matched to a gene. The CDR3 has 15 residues. CDR3 in DNA: TGTGCCAGCAGTTTAGGTAGCGGGGGGAAGGAGACCCAGTACTTC. Amino acids: CASSLGSGGKETQYF.

This clonotype was detected many times. The library was prepared for alpha chains; this beta chain is a stray read, so its frequency means little. The gene calls are TRBV5-1 and TRBJ2-7; D perhaps matches TRBD2 (6 bases). Trimming cost V 2 bases and J 4 bases, with 13 bases left between them. Germline-derived CDR1 and CDR2 are SGHRS and YFSETQ. The CDR3 totals 14 residues. CDR3 nucleotides: TGCGCCAGCAGCTTACGGGGGAATCTTTACGAGCAGTACTTC. Translating it yields CASSLRGNLYEQYF.

This clonotype is medium-sized (0.01 to 0.1%) within its sample. As an off-target read in a library built for alpha chains, this beta chain has a frequency of little significance. V usage is TRBV7-9 and J usage is TRBJ2-7; 8 nucleotides match TRBD2. Germline values: CDR1 SEHNR, CDR2 FQNEAQ (reference sequence). The V gene end was trimmed by 1 base and the J gene end by 5 bases; junction bases not matched to a gene: 7. The CDR3 is 15 residues long. CDR3 loop: CASSLGLAGSHEQYF. In nucleotides, the CDR3 is TGTGCCAGCAGCTTAGGATTAGCGGGGTCTCACGAGCAGTACTTC.

This clonotype was counted many times. A library prepared for alpha chains yielded this beta chain as an off-target read; its size is of little meaning. The rearrangement joins TRBV7-9 to TRBJ2-1; D gene uncertain. Germline V gene sequence: CDR1 SEHNR, CDR2 FQNEAQ (reference sequence). Between the trimmed V and J ends, which lost 3 bases and 0 bases, there was a span of 0 bases. The CDR3 runs 12 residues. CDR3 sequence reads: CASSFSYNEQFF. CDR3 coding DNA: TGTGCCAGCAGCTTCTCCTACAATGAGCAGTTCTTC.

This clonotype was seen at least ten times. This beta chain turned up in a library designed for alpha chains; as an off-target read, its abundance says little. The J gene is TRBJ1-2, the V gene TRBV27, with D perhaps matching TRBD1 (5 bases). Per germline, CDR1 MNHEY and CDR2 SMNVEV (reference sequence). V lost 4 bases and J 4 bases, leaving 19 bases between the germline ends. This CDR3 spans 16 amino acids. For the CDR3, the DNA is TGTGCCAGCAGTTCCCACCTGGAGGGGCATGGCTATGGCTACACCTTC. Amino acids: CASSSHLEGHGYGYTF.

This clonotype appeared many times. This beta chain appears as a stray read in a library generated for alpha chains; its size is not informative. The V and J genes are TRBV28 and TRBJ2-5, with a tentative D call TRBD1 (6 bases). The CDR3 sequence is 14 residues long. Trimming pared 3 bases from V and 4 bases from J, leaving 12 bases between. Germline-derived CDR1 and CDR2 are MDHEN and SYDVKM. CDR3 protein: CASSLMAGAETQYF. The DNA for the CDR3 is TGTGCCAGCAGTTTGATGGCAGGGGCAGAGACCCAGTACTTC.

Worth noting for this clonotype: This beta chain was picked up by a library intended for alpha chains and is off target, so its count carries little meaning. The gene calls are TRBV5-6 and TRBJ1-3; weak D call: TRBD1 (5 bases). This CDR3 comprises 16 residues. V lost 4 bases and J lost 4, with 18 bases in between. Germline loops: CDR1 SGHDT, CDR2 YYEEEE. The CDR3 loop reads CASSPQGQTGGNTIYF. CDR3 coding DNA: TGTGCCAGCAGCCCGCAGGGCCAAACGGGAGGAAACACCATATATTTT.

By share, this clonotype ranks as medium-sized. The library was prepared for alpha chains; this beta chain is a stray read, so its frequency means little. The chain has TRBV6-2 or TRBV6-3 and TRBJ1-5, with D tentatively TRBD1 (6 bases). CDR3 length equals 14 residues. V was shortened by 8 bases and J by 0 bases, with 11 bases between the two germline ends. The germline CDR1 and CDR2 sequences are MNHEY and SVGEGT. DNA of the CDR3: TGTGCCAGCTGGGACAACCTTAGCAATCAGCCCCAGCATTTT. This encodes CASWDNLSNQPQHF.

This clonotype appeared many times. Since it is a stray read in a library aimed at alpha chains, this beta chain has a size that is not meaningful. CDR3 sequence: CASSFTGDLGRGNYGYTF. CDR3 in DNA: TGTGCCAGCAGTTTTACAGGGGACCTAGGAAGGGGGAACTATGGCTACACCTTC. This chain links TRBV25-1 with TRBJ1-2; 7 positions agree with TRBD1. Germline CDR1 is MGHDK and CDR2 is SYGVNS. With 5 bases clipped from V and 2 bases from J, the junction kept 17 bases outside the gene matches. CDR3 length equals 18 residues.

A remark on this clonotype: This beta chain is a stray read from a library made for alpha chains; its abundance is not meaningful. The chain carries TRBV12-3 or TRBV12-4 and TRBJ1-1; 8 bases are a match to TRBD1. Trimming removed 7 bases from V and 3 bases from J; junction bases left unmatched: 4. The CDR3 extends over 13 amino acids. CDR3 sequence (DNA): TGTGCCAGCAAAACAGGGGGGCACACTGAAGCTTTCTTT. As protein: CASKTGGHTEAFF.

At least ten counts were recorded for this clonotype. The library was designed around alpha chains, so this beta chain is a stray read whose abundance carries little weight. The rearrangement joins TRBV9 to TRBJ1-5, with D perhaps matching TRBD1 (5 bases). CDR3 length: 13 amino acids. The germline V and J ends were trimmed by 0 bases and 7 bases, with 8 bases remaining between them. In germline, CDR1 is SGDLS, CDR2 YYNGEE. CDR3 in amino acids: CASSVDQGQPQHF. CDR3 coding DNA: TGTGCCAGCAGCGTAGATCAGGGCCAGCCCCAGCATTTT.

Turning to this clonotype: This beta chain is off target for a library built for alpha chains, so its abundance means little. The V gene is TRBV12-3 or TRBV12-4, the J gene TRBJ2-5; D remains unclear. The CDR3 has 13 residues. Trimming pared 2 bases from V and 3 bases from J, leaving 7 bases between. CDR3 nucleotide sequence: TGTGCCAGCAGTTTACAGGCCAAAGAGACCCAGTACTTC. Its protein product is CASSLQAKETQYF.

A remark on this clonotype: Since the library was made to target alpha chains, this beta chain is a stray read and its abundance is not meaningful. The CDR3 DNA reads as TGTGCCAGCAGCCTGGGTTCCCTGAGAGGTTTTCGCACAGATACGCAGTATTTT. Protein sequence: CASSLGSLRGFRTDTQYF. The gene calls are TRBV7-8 and TRBJ2-3; D gene uncertain. CDR1 SGHVS and CDR2 FQNEAQ come from the germline V gene. This CDR3 is built from 18 residues. The V gene lost 5 bases and the J gene lost 1 base, with 22 bases spanning the gap.

At least ten counts were recorded for this clonotype. This beta chain appears as a stray read in a library generated for alpha chains; its size is not informative. CDR3: CASSPDSPRETQYF. The DNA for the CDR3 is TGTGCCAGCAGCCCTGACAGTCCACGAGAGACCCAGTACTTC. The chain employs TRBV6-6 and TRBJ2-5, with a possible D match to TRBD1 (5 bases). This CDR3 spans 14 amino acids. CDR1 and CDR2 (germline): MNHNY, SVGAGI (reference sequence). The V and J ends lost 6 bases and 4 bases respectively, with 15 bases between them.

For this clonotype: A much larger clone lies a single base off, so this may be a read error. In a library made to pick up alpha chains, this beta chain is a stray read with a size that means little. This chain uses TRBV12-3 or TRBV12-4 with TRBJ2-7; 8 bases align to TRBD1. After removal of 6 bases from V and 3 bases from J, the junction contained 4 bases not matched to a gene. This CDR3 is 13 amino acids long. The DNA of the CDR3 is TGTGCCAGCAGCGGACAGGGCTGCTACGAGCAGTACTTC. It specifies CASSGQGCYEQYF.

This clonotype was counted at least ten times. Being off target in a library aimed at alpha chains, this beta chain has a size of little meaning. The chain carries TRBV28 and TRBJ1-3; 10 bases are a match to TRBD1. CDR1 is MDHEN, CDR2 SYDVKM, per germline. This CDR3 comprises 13 residues. The CDR3 DNA reads as TGTGCGCTTGACAGGGGGCATGGAAACACCATATATTTT. Translating gives CALDRGHGNTIYF. Variable domain in full (rest from reference TRBV28 and TRBJ1-3): DVKVTQSSRYLVKRTGEKVFLECVQDMDHENMFWYRQDPGLGLRLIYFSYDVKMKEKGDIPEGYSVSREKKERFSLILESASTNQTSMYLCALDRGHGNTIYFGEGSWLTVV.

The sample holds many counts of this clonotype. Because this beta chain is a stray read in a library intended to capture alpha chains, its abundance should not be given much weight. V and J are TRBV18 and TRBJ2-3, with D maybe TRBD2 (5 bases). The CDR3 runs to 15 residues. Trimming took 1 base from V and 5 from J, leaving 13 bases between them. From germline, CDR1 is KGHSH and CDR2 LQKENI. The CDR3 region has the DNA TGTGCCAGCTCACCACGGGCTAGCTTAGGAGATACGCAGTATTTT. As protein: CASSPRASLGDTQYF.